Below are 31 T cell receptor beta chains sequenced from a single sample in a study of blood T cells in healthy people across ages. Together with a sample-barcoded 5' primer, a J-beta primer mix was included in a second PCR lasting roughly 6 to 12 cycles. One entry per CDR3 protein, called by TCRdb with MiXCR from the 5' RACE reads. The table includes some 890,000 distinct CDR3 sequences, approximately 32% detected once. The data were also submitted as part of a second study, on T cells of mothers and their children.

The sample consisted of blood. All receptors come from a woman aged 40 to 50 in good health.

This clonotype was counted between two and nine times. The rearrangement links TRBV28 to TRBJ1-1; D perhaps matches TRBD1 (6 bases). The CDR3 runs to 15 residues. Germline V gene lookup returns CDR1 MDHEN and CDR2 SYDVKM. V lost 4 bases, J lost 5 bases, and 17 bases lay in between. The CDR3 loop reads CASSSPHRDRTEAFF. The CDR3, as DNA: TGTGCCAGCAGTTCTCCTCACAGGGACCGGACTGAAGCTTTCTTT.

This clonotype has at least ten counts. The genes are TRBV11-2 and TRBJ2-5; TRBD2 matches at 10 bases. The CDR3 totals 18 residues. V lost 8 bases to trimming and J lost 5 bases; unmatched junction nucleotides: 20. Per germline, CDR1 SGHAT and CDR2 FQNNGV. DNA of the CDR3: TGTGCCAGCCGAGGAACCCGGAGCGGGGGGGCCAAAGGGGAGACCCAGTACTTC. Its translation is CASRGTRSGGAKGETQYF.

Ten or more counts support this clonotype. The rearrangement links TRBV12-3 or TRBV12-4 to TRBJ1-5, with D hard to call. The ends were cut back, 6 bases at V and 6 bases at J, with 9 bases in the middle. This CDR3 has 12 residues. CDR3 in amino acids: CASRAAVQPQHF. In DNA, the CDR3 is TGTGCCAGCAGGGCGGCGGTTCAGCCCCAGCATTTT.

The V gene is TRBV7-2, the J gene TRBJ1-3; D might be TRBD1 (6 bases). The CDR3 runs to 15 residues. CDR1 is SGHTA, CDR2 FQGNSA, per germline. Trimming took off 5 bases at V and 1 base at J, with 12 bases between the two ends. The CDR3 loop reads CASSRRGVSGNTIYF. Written as DNA, the CDR3 is TGTGCCAGCAGCCGTAGGGGGGTTTCTGGAAACACCATATATTTT. The full variable domain, with the rest looked up from reference TRBV7-2 and TRBJ1-3, is GAGVSQSPSNKVTEKGKDVELRCDPISGHTALYWYRQSLGQGLEFLIYFQGNSAPDKSGLPSDRFSAERTGGSVSTLTIQRTQQEDSAVYLCASSRRGVSGNTIYFGEGSWLTVV.

For the CDR3, the DNA is TGTGCCAGCAGTCTCGGGTCCCATCTAGGGAAGTTCTTC. The encoded protein is CASSLGSHLGKFF. The V call is TRBV12-3 or TRBV12-4, the J call TRBJ2-1; D is uncertain. The ends were cut back, 5 bases at V and 14 bases at J, with 19 bases in the middle. This CDR3 contains 13 residues.

This clonotype was found a few times. The CDR3 loop reads CASNPGQGAEETQYF. CDR3 DNA sequence: TGTGCCAGCAATCCGGGACAGGGAGCGGAAGAGACCCAGTACTTC. This chain uses TRBV27 with TRBJ2-5; 9 bases align to TRBD1. There are 15 residues in the CDR3. Germline assignment: CDR1 MNHEY and CDR2 SMNVEV (reference sequence). After removal of 7 bases from V and 3 bases from J, the junction contained 9 bases not matched to a gene.

CDR3 nucleotide sequence: TGTGCCACCAGTGCCACCGGGACTGAAGCTTTCTTT. This codes for CATSATGTEAFF. The chain uses TRBV24-1 and TRBJ1-1; D remains unclear. Per germline, CDR1 KGHDR and CDR2 SFDVKD. V was shortened by 5 bases and J by 5 bases, with 8 bases between the two germline ends. The CDR3 runs 12 residues.

The CDR3 nucleotides read TGTGCCAGCAGCTTAGATAGGGCCAGGGGGGCCAACGTCCTGACTTTC. Translating gives CASSLDRARGANVLTF. The chain recombines TRBV7-2 with TRBJ2-6; D unresolved. The CDR3 is 16 amino acids. Germline assignment: CDR1 SGHTA and CDR2 FQGNSA. V dropped 1 base and J dropped 4 bases, with 11 bases sitting between them.

The table lists this clonotype with a few counts. The V call is TRBV20-1, the J call TRBJ1-1, with D perhaps matching TRBD1 (6 bases). Germline lookup yields CDR1 DFQATT and CDR2 SNEGSKA (reference sequence). The CDR3 is 16 amino acids. V lost 0 bases, J lost 0 bases, and 14 bases lay in between. The CDR3 coding sequence is TGCAGTGCTAGAGATAGGGGGGGGGTTTTGAACACTGAAGCTTTCTTT. It translates to CSARDRGGVLNTEAFF.

The gene calls are TRBV12-3 or TRBV12-4 and TRBJ2-4; 7 bases map to TRBD1. The CDR3 runs to 13 residues. V dropped 6 bases and J dropped 15; count of bases not matched to a gene: 14. Written as DNA, the CDR3 is TGTGCCAGCAGCAGTAACAGGGGTTACGAGCGGTACTTC. This translates into CASSSNRGYERYF.

The table lists this clonotype with a few counts. This chain connects TRBV9 to TRBJ1-2; tentative D call: TRBD1 (6 bases). The CDR3 length is 14 residues. The germline CDR1 and CDR2 sequences are SGDLS and YYNGEE. V lost 3 bases to trimming and J lost 7 bases, with 16 bases between them. The CDR3: CASSAPTGWGGYTF. Here the CDR3 DNA reads TGTGCCAGCAGCGCCCCGACAGGCTGGGGTGGCTACACCTTC.

At least ten counts were recorded for this clonotype. The chain employs TRBV7-2 and TRBJ2-7; a possible D gene is TRBD1 (5 bases). Trimming removed 2 bases at V and 4 bases at J, with 12 bases between. CDR1 and CDR2 from the germline V gene are SGHTA and FQGNSA. The CDR3 runs 14 residues. CDR3 protein: CASSLFQGPYEQYF. CDR3 DNA: TGTGCCAGCAGCTTATTCCAGGGCCCATACGAGCAGTACTTC.

This clonotype was seen at least ten times. The gene calls are TRBV27 and TRBJ2-7, with TRBD1 matching 10 bases. The CDR3 is 13 amino acids. V lost 10 bases, J lost 9 bases, and 12 bases stayed unmatched. Germline CDR1 and CDR2: MNHEY and SMNVEV (reference sequence). DNA for the CDR3: TGTGCCACCATGACAGGGGGCCGGAGTGGGCAGTACTTC. Amino acids: CATMTGGRSGQYF.

V gene TRBV6-6 combines with J gene TRBJ1-2, with D possibly matching TRBD1 (6 bases). Between the trimmed V and J ends, which lost 5 bases and 3 bases, there was a span of 10 bases. Per the germline V gene, CDR1 is MNHNY and CDR2 is SVGAGI (reference sequence). The CDR3 covers 13 residues. As DNA, the CDR3 is TGTGCCAGCAGTACAGGGTCGGACTATGGCTACACCTTC. Its protein product is CASSTGSDYGYTF.

This clonotype was detected a few times. V gene TRBV7-2 combines with J gene TRBJ1-1; possibly TRBD1 for D (5 bases). V shed 1 base and J shed 1 base, with 13 bases lying between them. Germline V lookup: CDR1 SGHTA, CDR2 FQGNSA. CDR3 size: 16 residues. The CDR3 DNA sequence: TGTGCCAGCAGCTTAGATGCAGGGCTTCGGAACACTGAAGCTTTCTTT. This codes for CASSLDAGLRNTEAFF.

The chain uses TRBV7-9 and TRBJ1-4; D gene uncertain. Germline-derived CDR1 and CDR2 are SEHNR and FQNEAQ (reference sequence). The CDR3 sequence is 15 residues long. V was shortened by 5 bases and J by 6 bases, with 16 bases between the two germline ends. CDR3 DNA: TGTGCCAGCAGCCAAACACCTAATCGAGATGAAAAACTGTTTTTT. Residues: CASSQTPNRDEKLFF.

The table lists this clonotype with a few counts. The V call is TRBV11-2, the J call TRBJ2-1; no clear D gene. This CDR3 comprises 13 residues. Trimming stripped 5 bases from V and 5 bases from J, with 10 bases between. Germline CDR1 and CDR2: SGHAT and FQNNGV. The CDR3 spells CASSPRQNNEQFF. The CDR3, as DNA: TGTGCCAGCAGCCCTCGACAAAACAATGAGCAGTTCTTC.

This clonotype was seen more than once but under ten times. The genes are TRBV12-3 or TRBV12-4 and TRBJ1-1; D ambiguous. V was shortened by 6 bases and J by 1 base, with 9 bases between the two germline ends. The CDR3 totals 13 residues. The CDR3 region is CASSPWANTEAFF. CDR3 sequence (DNA): TGTGCCAGCAGCCCCTGGGCGAACACTGAAGCTTTCTTT.

This clonotype was seen a handful of times. The chain links TRBV5-5 to TRBJ1-4; D remains ambiguous. Germline lookup yields CDR1 SGHKS and CDR2 YYEKEE (reference sequence). Trimming removed 0 bases from V and 8 bases from J, with 11 bases in between. The CDR3 covers 14 residues. The CDR3 DNA is TGTGCCAGCAGCTTGGTTATGCTTGGCGAAAAACTGTTTTTT. This sequence encodes CASSLVMLGEKLFF. Drawing the rest from reference TRBV5-5 and TRBJ1-4, the complete variable domain is DAGVTQSPTHLIKTRGQQVTLRCSPISGHKSVSWYQQVLGQGPQFIFQYYEKEERGRGNFPDRFSARQFPNYSSELNVNALLLGDSALYLCASSLVMLGEKLFFGSGTQLSVL.

The chain employs TRBV6-2 or TRBV6-3 and TRBJ1-6, with 7 bases aligning to TRBD1. The CDR3 runs to 15 residues. Germline V CDR1 and CDR2: MNHEY, SVGEGT. V shed 8 bases, J shed 8 bases, and the junction held 12 bases outside the gene matches. The CDR3 spells CASGQRGRGDSPLHF. DNA of the CDR3: TGTGCCAGCGGCCAAAGGGGGCGCGGGGATTCACCCCTCCACTTT.

The CDR3 region is CASSLDVGPNEKLFF. CDR3 bases: TGCGCCAGCAGCTTGGACGTGGGGCCTAATGAAAAACTGTTTTTT. The V gene is TRBV5-1, the J gene TRBJ1-4; weak D call: TRBD1 (5 bases). Looked up from germline, CDR1 is SGHRS and CDR2 is YFSETQ. V lost 0 bases and J lost 3, with 9 bases in between. This CDR3 spans 15 amino acids.

This clonotype was seen repeatedly, ten times or more. CDR3 sequence (DNA): TGTGCCAGCAGACCTCAACAGGGTTTGGAAAACATTCAGTACTTC. Protein sequence: CASRPQQGLENIQYF. The chain has TRBV12-3 or TRBV12-4 and TRBJ2-4; possible D gene TRBD1, 6 bases. V was clipped by 6 bases and J by 5 bases, with 17 bases between them. This CDR3 has 15 amino acids.

About this clonotype itself: This clone may be a read error of a much larger clone one base away. DNA for the CDR3: TGTGCCAGCAGCCCTACTAGCGGACACAATGAGCAGTACTTC. Translation: CASSPTSGHNEQYF. The rearrangement links TRBV3-1 to TRBJ2-5; TRBD2 aligns across 8 bases. This CDR3 contains 14 residues. With 4 bases clipped from V and 11 bases from J, the junction kept 12 bases outside the gene matches. Per germline, CDR1 LGHDT and CDR2 YNNKEL (reference sequence).

This clonotype has only a few counts. The gene calls are TRBV12-3 or TRBV12-4 and TRBJ1-1; no definite D call. The V gene lost 7 bases and the J gene lost 4 bases, with 7 bases spanning the gap. There are 11 residues in the CDR3. In DNA, the CDR3 is TGTGCCAGCACCACGATCACTGAAGCTTTCTTT. Its translation: CASTTITEAFF.

The genes are TRBV7-3 and TRBJ1-6, with TRBD1 identical over 7 bases. CDR3 length: 15 residues. V was clipped by 0 bases and J by 6 bases; unmatched bases: 2. The germline gives CDR1 SGHTA, CDR2 FQGTGA. The CDR3 coding sequence is TGTGCCAGCAGCTTAACTGGGACAGTTAATTCACCCCTCCACTTT. It translates to CASSLTGTVNSPLHF.

The chain combines TRBV20-1 with TRBJ1-4, with D hard to call. Looked up from germline, CDR1 is DFQATT and CDR2 is SNEGSKA (reference sequence). V lost 3 bases and J lost 8, with 13 bases in between. This CDR3 has 13 residues. CDR3 coding DNA: TGCAGTGCTAGGGGCCCGGGGAAAGAAAAACTGTTTTTT. Its protein product is CSARGPGKEKLFF.

This chain uses TRBV20-1 with TRBJ2-4; D is uncertain. Trimming stripped 0 bases from V and 13 bases from J, with 25 bases between. The CDR3 extends over 16 amino acids. Germline V CDR1 and CDR2: DFQATT, SNEGSKA (reference sequence). The CDR3 coding sequence is TGCAGTGCTAGAGAACCAGATTCACTCTCCTACAATGAGCAGTACTTC. It encodes CSAREPDSLSYNEQYF.

The CDR3 sequence is CSATMLLRGAGTDTQYF. The CDR3 region has the DNA TGCAGTGCTACAATGCTCCTCCGGGGGGCCGGCACAGATACGCAGTATTTT. The chain joins TRBV20-1 to TRBJ2-3; weak D call: TRBD2 (7 bases). The CDR3 consists of 17 residues. The V end lost 4 bases, the J end lost 1 base, and 21 bases lay between the germline ends. Per the germline V gene, CDR1 is DFQATT and CDR2 is SNEGSKA (reference sequence).

The gene calls are TRBV20-1 and TRBJ2-3; 9 bases align to TRBD2. After removal of 3 bases from V and 4 bases from J, the junction contained 11 bases not matched to a gene. Germline lookup yields CDR1 DFQATT and CDR2 SNEGSKA (reference sequence). This CDR3 has 16 amino acids. CDR3 sequence (DNA): TGCAGTGCTAGCTCGGGAAGCGGGGGGTCCGCAGATACGCAGTATTTT. It encodes CSASSGSGGSADTQYF.

The rearrangement links TRBV29-1 to TRBJ1-1; D is perhaps TRBD1 (6 bases). The germline V gene encodes CDR1 SQVTM and CDR2 ANQGSEA. Trimming shortened V by 0 bases and J by 5 bases, and 13 bases separated the two germline ends. The length of the CDR3 is 14 residues. Written as DNA, the CDR3 is TGCAGCGTTGAAGATCATTACAGGGTAACTGAAGCTTTCTTT. Translated, it gives CSVEDHYRVTEAFF.

The sample holds many counts of this clonotype. The chain joins TRBV5-1 to TRBJ1-6; weak D call: TRBD1 (6 bases). Germline V gene sequence: CDR1 SGHRS, CDR2 YFSETQ. V dropped 4 bases and J dropped 13 bases, with 18 bases sitting between them. The CDR3 is 14 amino acids. The CDR3 DNA reads as TGCGCCAGCAGCGAGGGGGTAGTTATGATTCCCCTCCACTTT. Translation gives CASSEGVVMIPLHF.